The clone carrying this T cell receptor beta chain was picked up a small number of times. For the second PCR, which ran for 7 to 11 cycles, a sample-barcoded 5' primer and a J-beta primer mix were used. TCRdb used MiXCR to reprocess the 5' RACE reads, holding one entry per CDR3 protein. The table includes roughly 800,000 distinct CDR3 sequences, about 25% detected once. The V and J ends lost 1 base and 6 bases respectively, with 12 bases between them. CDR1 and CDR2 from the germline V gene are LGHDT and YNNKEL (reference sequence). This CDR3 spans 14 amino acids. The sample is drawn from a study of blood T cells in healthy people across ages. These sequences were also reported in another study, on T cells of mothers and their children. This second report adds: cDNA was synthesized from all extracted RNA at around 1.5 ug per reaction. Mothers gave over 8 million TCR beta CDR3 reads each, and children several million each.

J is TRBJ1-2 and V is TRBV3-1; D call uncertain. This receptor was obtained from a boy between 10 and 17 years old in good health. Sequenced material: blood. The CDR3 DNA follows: TGTGCCAGCAGCCAAGGGTCCAGCCTCCATGGCTACACCTTC. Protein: CASSQGSSLHGYTF. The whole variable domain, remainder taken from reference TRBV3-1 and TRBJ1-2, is DTAVSQTPKYLVTQMGNDKSIKCEQNLGHDTMYWYKQDSKKFLKIMFSYNNKELIINETVPNRFSPKSPDKAHLNLHINSLELGDSAVYFCASSQGSSLHGYTFGSGTRLTVV.